A selection of T cell receptor beta chains follows, all from one sample in a study of cytomegalovirus exposure and HLA in healthy donors. Using immunoSEQ multiplex PCR, the repertoire was profiled, and TCRdb retains in-frame clones only, with some absent. The top ten hold about 2% of the sample, which has over 100,000 clones, almost 90% seen once. The sequenced sample consisted of PBMCs. These TCRs come from a woman younger than 35 in good health and CMV-seronegative. Both conserved end residues are trimmed from each CDR3. The order of the fields is CDR3 length, J gene, V gene, CDR3 protein.

12,TRBJ2-3,TRBV5-1,ASSLTGASDTQY
12,TRBJ1-1,TRBV9,ASSVTDSNTEAF
13,TRBJ2-7,TRBV2,ASSTSSGRGNEQY
12,TRBJ2-5,TRBV25-1,ASSEFRGHRSQY
12,TRBJ1-1,TRBV12-5,ASGFGREATEAF
10,TRBJ2-7,TRBV7-9,ASSLLGGEQY
14,TRBJ2-5,TRBV11-2,ASSSLTDRNQETQY
13,TRBJ1-2,TRBV11-2,ASHTFRFPNYGYT
12,TRBJ2-7,TRBV5-6,ASSLGVGDYEQY
17,TRBJ2-3,TRBV13,ASSFPLRLRGGRADTQY
10,TRBJ1-1,TRBV6-5,ASSGQGTEAF
13,TRBJ2-5,TRBV7-4,ASSLGESPKETQY
14,TRBJ1-2,TRBV11-2,ASSLEPGGWSYGYT
9,TRBJ2-7,TRBV29-1,SVRRQGEQY
13,TRBJ1-2,TRBV6-5,ASRGGQATAIGYT
14,TRBJ2-5,TRBV5-8,ASSPTDSIGLETQY
13,TRBJ2-7,TRBV28,ASSARGAGEAEQY
13,TRBJ2-1,TRBV5-4,ASSLGQGDYNEQF
12,TRBJ2-7,TRBV5-1,ASSSGQGAYEQY
13,TRBJ1-2,TRBV27,ASRVWTGGIVGYT
11,TRBJ2-7,TRBV7-2,ASSFTSGYEQY
15,TRBJ2-2,TRBV11-1,ASSPTTSGARSGELF
13,TRBJ1-1,TRBV27,ASSSAQGINTEAF
15,TRBJ2-1,TRBV4-1,ASSRFWGQGNFDEQF
11,TRBJ2-3,TRBV7-9,ASSPASGDTQY
10,TRBJ2-7,TRBV7-8,ASSSNIYEQY
11,TRBJ1-2,TRBV28,ASITGDSYGYT
11,TRBJ2-1,TRBV27,ASSFGRDNEQF
11,TRBJ2-7,TRBV6-5,ASSMGQIYEQY
11,TRBJ1-1,TRBV19,ASSIVPSTEAF
12,TRBJ1-2,TRBV7-2,ASSLEGRGYGYT
14,TRBJ1-2,TRBV19,ASSPGTGREGYGYT
12,TRBJ1-1,TRBV14,ASSPETYSTEAF
13,TRBJ2-1,TRBV19,ASSIGGQGRNEQF
10,TRBJ2-1,TRBV27,ASSKGREERF
12,TRBJ2-3,TRBV7-8,ASSPGGDADTQY
9,TRBJ2-7,TRBV29-1,SSRTGTEQY
12,TRBJ2-7,TRBV7-2,ASSLWGQSYEQY
12,TRBJ1-1,TRBV19,ASSIKDMNTEAF
13,TRBJ1-6,TRBV27,ASSFQDSRNSPLH
14,TRBJ2-3,TRBV18,ASSPLAGDITDTQY
14,TRBJ2-7,TRBV5-8,ASSYYRGRRSYEQY
11,TRBJ1-1,TRBV19,ASSQTGDTEAF
11,TRBJ1-4,TRBV29-1,SVATEGNEKLF
10,TRBJ1-5,TRBV18,ASSRDGQPQH
16,TRBJ2-2,TRBV5-1,ASSLRSRVLVVPGELF